This TCR beta chain was retrieved from a study of cytomegalovirus exposure and HLA in healthy donors (TCRdb year 2017). Broadly, across the study: According to a later analysis, the 110 or so validation repertoires were produced on the same platform as the approximately 690 repertoires of the first cohort. High-throughput TCR immunosequencing, statistical association of individual TCRs with disease status, and machine learning were combined to predict cytomegalovirus infection status. In addition to the first cohort of roughly 670 subjects, a separate validation cohort of 120 different subjects was used. The study aimed to test whether signatures of past pathogen exposure could be identified by cataloging public T cell receptors. The investigation overall reported the following: Most TCR sequences were seen in very few donors, while some public TCRs were found in many individuals. A later analysis had no HLA typing for the validation cohort, so co-occurrence there was scored across all 120 repertoires. A few of the identified cytomegalovirus-associated TCR beta chains were confirmed in vitro to be specific for cytomegalovirus antigens. The study listed approximately 160 TCR beta chains as associated with cytomegalovirus. In both the original and validation cohorts, the classifier was reported to diagnose cytomegalovirus status with high specificity and sensitivity. A later analysis found that TCRs clustered in the first cohort also tended to co-occur in the 120 or so validation repertoires, with 94% of cluster scores above 0. It was suggested by the authors that the approach could potentially be generalized to other disease states and immunological phenotypes.

The donors belonged to the validation cohort of about 130 subjects, which was separate from the roughly 670-subject first cohort. Library creation used the immunoSEQ multiplex PCR assay. On the study's bioinformatics: A statistical classification framework was developed to diagnose cytomegalovirus status using the catalog of TCR beta chain sequences. The source is immuneACCESS, and TCRdb retained only in-frame sequences with V and J called. Part of the clones is not carried over; for the studies checked, unresolved V genes explain less than half of this, and the remainder is unexplained. V and J calls and clone size are given by that table; D and trimming were obtained from the DNA. For this sample there are roughly 330,000 clones; 87% appear just once. The ten top clones hold 0.95% to 1.5% of the sample. The CDR3 covers 16 residues, taking in both the cysteine and the phenylalanine. This entry keeps only the CDR3 DNA: 48 bases, framed from base 1. CDR1 and CDR2, per the germline V gene (reference sequence), are MNHNY and SVGAGI. After removal of 4 bases from V and 1 base from J, the junction retains 6 bases not matched to a gene.

Details on this clone: There is no known antigen for this receptor. No base quality values were provided; no much bigger clone lies one nucleotide off.

The sequenced sample was PBMCs. The chain is assembled from TRBV6-6 and TRBJ2-5; TRBD2 agrees with 10 junctional bases. This clonotype was sampled from a woman aged 25 to 39 in good health and CMV-seropositive. The DNA sequence reads TGTGCCAGCAGTTTCCAGGGACTAGCGCGCCAAGAGACCCAGTACTTC. Its translation is CASSFQGLARQETQYF.